In its sample, the clone carrying this TCR beta chain was seen once. Its antigen remains unknown. Time point indicated: week 3, after first cycle of checkpoint inhibitor. Samples come from before therapy and from week 3 after the first blockade cycle. These data are taken from a study of blood T cell dynamics during melanoma immunotherapy. About the research overall: Patients with metastatic melanoma got pembrolizumab or nivolumab-ipilimumab as first-line care.

In germline, CDR1 is GTSNPN, CDR2 SVGIG (reference sequence). The CDR3 has 13 residues. The V end lost 0 bases, the J end lost 1 base, and 6 bases lay between the germline ends. Method: immunoSEQ multiplex PCR; TCRdb's copy keeps in-frame clones and lacks some. The table includes roughly 7,600 clones, 85% to 90% detected once. Study-level points and caveats: It remained unknown if the driving T cell clones were melanoma-specific. Disease-control patients' PBMC repertoires became either more clonal or more diverse at W3.

This sequence joins TRBV30 and TRBJ1-1; D is possibly TRBD1 (5 bases). The TCR sequence derives from a human donor with melanoma. Specimen: blood, collected from a patient treated with checkpoint blockade. The DNA of the CDR3 is TGTGCCTGGAGTGTGGGGGGGAACACTGAAGCTTTCTTT. Protein: CAWSVGGNTEAFF.